The 22 T cell receptor beta chains given below trace back to one sample, sequenced in a study of cytomegalovirus exposure and HLA in healthy donors. The PCR contained 60 Vbeta and 13 Jbeta primers. Generated by immunoSEQ multiplex PCR, the TCRdb table keeps only in-frame clones and is missing some. The sample holds about 200,000 clones. The sample consisted of PBMCs. The origin of the receptors is a girl aged 2-10 years in good health and CMV-seropositive.

The chain combines TRBV2 with TRBJ1-4, with 9 bases that match TRBD1. The length of the CDR3 is 13 residues. CDR1 and CDR2 (germline): SNHLY, FYNNEI. Losses at the gene ends were 8 bases for V and 6 bases for J; bases not matched to a gene: 4. CDR3: CASAWTGDEKLFF. For the CDR3, the DNA is TGTGCCAGCGCGTGGACAGGGGATGAAAAACTGTTTTTT.

The chain has TRBV27 and TRBJ2-2, with 8 bases identical to TRBD1. This CDR3 spans 18 amino acids. V lost 4 bases to trimming and J lost 0 bases; unmatched junction nucleotides: 10. The germline V gene encodes CDR1 MNHEY and CDR2 SMNVEV (reference sequence). CDR3: CASSSSTGVVTNTGELFF. The DNA for the CDR3 is TGTGCCAGCAGTTCCTCGACAGGGGTGGTGACGAACACCGGGGAGCTGTTTTTT.

Details on this clone: The junction departs from germline at one end; a sequencing error may be responsible. V gene TRBV7-9 combines with J gene TRBJ1-1; D unclear. Germline V lookup: CDR1 SEHNR, CDR2 FQNEAQ (reference sequence). This CDR3 is 14 amino acids long. CDR3 amino acids: CASGLEGGNTEAFF. In nucleotides, the CDR3 is TGTGCCAGCGGCTTAGAGGGAGGGAACACTGAAGCTTTCTTT.

V and J are TRBV29-1 and TRBJ2-5; 8 bases align to TRBD1. Matching the DNA end better, TRBJ2-7 makes the J call doubtful. Per germline, CDR1 SQVTM and CDR2 ANQGSEA. The CDR3 runs to 13 residues. CDR3 in DNA: TGCAGCGCGGGTCAGGGGGCCTCCTACGAGCAGTACTTC. Translated: CSAGQGASYEQYF.

The chain couples TRBV1 to TRBJ1-1; TRBD1, the table's D call, was not compared with the DNA. TRBV1 is a pseudogene. The CDR3 spans 16 residues. CDR3 in amino acids: CTKTSTFGQGKTEAFF. The CDR3 DNA is TGCACCAAGACGTCTACGTTTGGACAGGGGAAGACTGAAGCTTTCTTT.

The CDR3 here is CASSLGRLPYEQYF. DNA for the CDR3: TGTGCCAGCAGTTTAGGCAGGTTACCCTACGAGCAGTACTTC. This chain uses TRBV27 with TRBJ2-7; the D is unclear. This CDR3 contains 14 residues. V lost 2 bases and J 2 bases, leaving 10 bases between the germline ends. Germline loops: CDR1 MNHEY, CDR2 SMNVEV (reference sequence).

This chain links TRBV28 with TRBJ2-3; TRBD1 matches at 7 bases. V was clipped by 6 bases and J by 1 base; unmatched bases: 10. The CDR3 length is 16 residues. Germline loops: CDR1 MDHEN, CDR2 SYDVKM. The CDR3 bases are TGTGCCAGCAGCGCCGACGACAGGGTTGGCACAGATACGCAGTATTTT. It specifies CASSADDRVGTDTQYF.

The rearrangement joins TRBV6-5 to TRBJ1-5; D perhaps matches TRBD1 (5 bases). Germline loops: CDR1 MNHEY, CDR2 SVGAGI. This CDR3 is 14 amino acids long. Trimming cost V 6 bases and J 6 bases, with 15 bases left between them. The CDR3 coding sequence is TGTGCCAGCAGGGCTTCAGGGTTGCCTCAGCCCCAGCATTTT. It is translated as CASRASGLPQPQHF.

The V call is TRBV4-2, the J call TRBJ2-5; maybe TRBD2 (6 bases). The germline V and J ends were trimmed by 1 base and 1 base, with 7 bases remaining between them. The CDR3 is 14 residues long. Germline loops: CDR1 LGHNA, CDR2 YNFKEQ. CDR3 coding DNA: TGTGCCAGCAGCCAAGGGCGGGGCCAAGAGACCCAGTACTTC. It encodes CASSQGRGQETQYF.

This chain joins TRBV27 and TRBJ1-1; tentatively, D is TRBD1 (5 bases). There are 13 residues in the CDR3. Trimming shortened V by 4 bases and J by 5 bases, and 11 bases separated the two germline ends. The V gene's germline CDR1 is MNHEY and CDR2 SMNVEV (reference sequence). The CDR3 here is CASSSGRGTEAFF. CDR3 coding DNA: TGTGCCAGCAGTTCGGGACGGGGGACTGAAGCTTTCTTT.

The rearrangement uses TRBV5-6 and TRBJ2-2; a weak D match, TRBD2 (6 bases). V was pared by 4 bases and J by 3 bases, with 10 bases between. The CDR3 consists of 14 residues. Germline values: CDR1 SGHDT, CDR2 YYEEEE. The CDR3 sequence is CASSGRLDTGELFF. The CDR3 DNA reads as TGTGCCAGCAGCGGAAGACTAGACACCGGGGAGCTGTTTTTT.

The chain carries TRBV30 and TRBJ1-2; TRBD1 might be the D (5 bases). Germline loops: CDR1 GTSNPN, CDR2 SVGIG (reference sequence). The germline V and J ends were trimmed by 1 base and 3 bases, with 9 bases remaining between them. The CDR3 consists of 13 residues. Here the CDR3 DNA reads TGTGCCTGGAGTGCCCAGGGATACTATGGCTACACCTTC. Translating it yields CAWSAQGYYGYTF. The full variable domain, completed using reference TRBV30 and TRBJ1-2, is SQTIHQWPATLVQPVGSPLSLECTVEGTSNPNLYWYRQAAGRGLQLLFYSVGIGQISSEVPQNLSASRPQDRQFILSSKKLLLSDSGFYLCAWSAQGYYGYTFGSGTRLTVV.

The chain couples TRBV5-8 to TRBJ2-2, with 15 bases aligning to TRBD2. CDR1 and CDR2 (germline): SGHTS, YDEGEE. J was trimmed by 7 bases and V by 5 bases; bases with no gene match: 3. This CDR3 comprises 15 residues. CDR3 nucleotide sequence: TGTGCCAGCAGGGGACTAGCGGGAGGATTCGGGGAGCTGTTTTTT. Its translation: CASRGLAGGFGELFF.

The rearrangement joins TRBV7-2 to TRBJ2-3; D possibly corresponds to TRBD2 (6 bases). This CDR3 spans 14 amino acids. V lost 5 bases and J lost 3, with 12 bases in between. Germline V lookup: CDR1 SGHTA, CDR2 FQGNSA. DNA of the CDR3: TGTGCCAGCAGCCCAGGAGGGAGGACAGATACGCAGTATTTT. This translates into CASSPGGRTDTQYF.

The chain has TRBV18 and TRBJ1-1, with 7 positions matching TRBD1. Trimming cost V 4 bases and J 1 base; bases outside gene matches: 9. The germline V gene has CDR1 KGHSH and CDR2 LQKENI. The CDR3 is made up of 16 amino acids. CDR3 in amino acids: CASSRETGLENTEAFF. The CDR3 DNA sequence: TGTGCCAGCTCACGAGAGACAGGGTTGGAGAACACTGAAGCTTTCTTT.

V gene TRBV30 combines with J gene TRBJ2-2; TRBD1 agrees at 7 bases. J lost 4 bases, V lost 0 bases, and 2 bases had no gene match. The CDR3 runs to 14 residues. CDR1 is GTSNPN, CDR2 SVGIG, per germline (reference sequence). DNA of the CDR3: TGTGCCTGGAGTGTAAGACAGGGCACCGGGGAGCTGTTTTTT. Translating gives CAWSVRQGTGELFF.

The chain links TRBV7-7 to TRBJ2-3; TRBD2 is a possible D gene (6 bases). V shed 1 base and J shed 6 bases, with 11 bases lying between them. The length of the CDR3 is 14 residues. The germline CDR1 and CDR2 sequences are SSHAT and FNYEAQ (reference sequence). DNA of the CDR3: TGTGCCAGCAGCTTAGGGGGGGTTTTCGATACGCAGTATTTT. It specifies CASSLGGVFDTQYF. The full variable domain, completed using reference TRBV7-7 and TRBJ2-3, is GAGVSQSPRYKVTKRGQDVTLRCDPISSHATLYWYQQALGQGPEFLTYFNYEAQPDKSGLPSDRFSAERPEGSISTLTIQRTEQRDSAMYRCASSLGGVFDTQYFGPGTRLTVL.

V usage is TRBV7-8 and J usage is TRBJ1-5; 7 nucleotides align to TRBD1. The CDR3 extends over 16 amino acids. Germline V gene sequence: CDR1 SGHVS, CDR2 FQNEAQ. J gave up 3 bases and V 3 bases, and 8 bases lay outside the gene matches. DNA of the CDR3: TGTGCCAGCAGCTTTTCGCCCGACAGGGTCAATCAGCCCCAGCATTTT. Translation: CASSFSPDRVNQPQHF.

V gene TRBV5-1 combines with J gene TRBJ1-2; D ambiguous. CDR1 is SGHRS and CDR2 is YFSETQ in the germline V gene. CDR3 length: 11 residues. V was shortened by 5 bases and J by 8 bases, with 10 bases between the two germline ends. CDR3 nucleotide sequence: TGCGCCAGCAGTAGGGAGAGCGGCTACACCTTC. Its translation: CASSRESGYTF.

The chain has TRBV5-1 and TRBJ2-7; 12 bases are shared with TRBD2. The junction had 4 bases not matched to a gene; V was cut back by 4 bases and J by 5 bases. The CDR3 sequence is 14 residues long. CDR1 and CDR2 (germline): SGHRS, YFSETQ. CDR3 sequence reads: CASSRLAGEDEQYF. The CDR3 region has the DNA TGCGCCAGCAGCCGACTAGCGGGAGAGGACGAGCAGTACTTC. Based on the CDR3 plus reference TRBV5-1 and TRBJ2-7, the full variable domain is KAGVTQTPRYLIKTRGQQVTLSCSPISGHRSVSWYQQTPGQGLQFLFEYFSETQRNKGNFPGRFSGRQFSNSRSEMNVSTLELGDSALYLCASSRLAGEDEQYFGPGTRLTVT.

The chain combines TRBV27 with TRBJ2-3; 10 nucleotides agree with TRBD2. With V trimmed by 3 bases and J by 6 bases, 6 bases remained unmatched. From germline, CDR1 is MNHEY and CDR2 SMNVEV (reference sequence). This CDR3 comprises 15 residues. This CDR3 reads CASSLGIAGGDTQYF. The CDR3 DNA follows: TGTGCCAGCAGTTTGGGGATAGCGGGAGGTGATACGCAGTATTTT.

The genes are TRBV18 and TRBJ1-4; perhaps TRBD1 as D (6 bases). The CDR3 totals 16 residues. V lost 3 bases, J lost 8 bases, and 19 bases lay in between. Germline CDR1 reads KGHSH; CDR2 reads LQKENI. The CDR3 DNA is TGTGCCAGCTCACCCTCCGTGGCGGGGGCAGGCGAAAAACTGTTTTTT. It codes for CASSPSVAGAGEKLFF.